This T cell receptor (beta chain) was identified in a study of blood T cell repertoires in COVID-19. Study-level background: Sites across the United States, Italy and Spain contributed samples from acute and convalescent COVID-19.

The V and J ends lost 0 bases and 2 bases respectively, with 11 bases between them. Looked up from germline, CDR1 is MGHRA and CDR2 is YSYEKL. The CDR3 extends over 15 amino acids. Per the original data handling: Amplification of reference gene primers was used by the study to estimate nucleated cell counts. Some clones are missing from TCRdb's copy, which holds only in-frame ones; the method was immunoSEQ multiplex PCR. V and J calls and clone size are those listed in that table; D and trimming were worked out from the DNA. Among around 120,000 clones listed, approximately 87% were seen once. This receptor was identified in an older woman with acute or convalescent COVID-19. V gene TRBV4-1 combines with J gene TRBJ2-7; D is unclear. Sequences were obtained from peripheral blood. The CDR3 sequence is CASSQDFPGPYEQYF. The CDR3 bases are TGCGCCAGCAGCCAAGATTTCCCAGGTCCCTACGAGCAGTACTTC.